The present entry profiles one TCR beta chain with its context. The repertoire was sequenced with immunoSEQ multiplex PCR; TCRdb's copy has only in-frame clones and lacks some. The sample consists of under 200,000 clones, roughly 82% of them appearing once. This entry comes from a study of blood T cell repertoires in COVID-19. Germline CDR1 is LNHDA and CDR2 is SQIVND (reference sequence). This CDR3 comprises 15 residues. V shed 6 bases, J shed 4 bases, and the junction held 11 bases outside the gene matches. Seattle-derived patients entered the study during active infection and were followed longitudinally.

The chain combines TRBV19 with TRBJ2-7, with 8 bases identical to TRBD2. Sequencing was carried out using peripheral blood. This receptor was identified in a woman in her sixties with COVID-19, enrolled during active disease. CDR3 amino acids: CASRETSGSPYEQYF. CDR3 sequence (DNA): TGTGCCAGTAGGGAAACTAGCGGATCTCCATACGAGCAGTACTTC. The whole variable domain, filled in from reference TRBV19 and TRBJ2-7, reads DGGITQSPKYLFRKEGQNVTLSCEQNLNHDAMYWYRQDPGQGLRLIYYSQIVNDFQKGDIAEGYSVSREKKESFPLTVTSAQKNPTAFYLCASRETSGSPYEQYFGPGTRLTVT.